The TCR beta chain described here comes from a study of tumor-infiltrating lymphocytes in localized non-small cell lung cancer. Study at large: Several tumor histologies, both smoking statuses, and some post-neoadjuvant chemotherapy samples were included. Study-level results: Not all patients were TCR sequenced, owing to tissue quantity. Each assay used a separate piece of the same tissue.

The table came from immunoSEQ multiplex PCR; TCRdb's copy has only in-frame clones and leaves some out. This table holds approximately 8,700 clones, just under 85% found once. About this clone itself: Its antigen is as yet unknown.

The CDR3 extends over 20 amino acids. Germline trimming cut 0 bases from V and 0 bases from J; bases unmatched to any gene: 11. Per germline, CDR1 LGHNA and CDR2 YSLEER. V and J are TRBV4-3 and TRBJ1-6; 7 bases fit TRBD1. Sequencing used uninvolved lung tissue not adjacent to the tumor. The sequence came from a human donor with non-small cell lung cancer. The CDR3, as DNA: TGCGCCAGCAGCCAAGATCTAGGGGGCCTCGGACCCTCCTATAATTCACCCCTCCACTTT. This translates into CASSQDLGGLGPSYNSPLHF.